This is a list of T cell receptor beta chains from one sample in a study of blood T cells in healthy people across ages. From the 5' RACE reads, TCRdb called clonotypes with MiXCR, one entry per CDR3 protein. The data contain fewer than 700,000 distinct CDR3 sequences, 40% to 55% of them seen just once; the ten biggest clones take up under 30%. Sample: blood. The source is a man older than 75 in good health. CDR3s include the opening cysteine and the closing phenylalanine or tryptophan. The order of the fields is D gene, clone size, V gene, J gene, CDR3 DNA, CDR3 protein. D genes are given only for firm matches. Size is omitted from some rows. Given values are once, few, many or a class for expanded clones.

TRBD1	few	TRBV7-3	TRBJ2-3	TGTGCCAGCAGCGAACAGGGGAACACGCAGTATTTT	CASSEQGNTQYF
TRBD1	NA	TRBV5-6	TRBJ2-1	TGTGCCAGCAGCTTATTCCGGGACAGCTCCTACAATGAGCAGTTCTTC	CASSLFRDSSYNEQFF
TRBD2	NA	TRBV9	TRBJ2-7	TGTGCCAGCAGCGTATCCGGGACTAGCGGCTACGAGCAGTACTTC	CASSVSGTSGYEQYF
NA	NA	TRBV20-1	TRBJ2-1	TGCAGTGCCCACTCCTTCGCCTACAATGAGCAGTTCTTC	CSAHSFAYNEQFF
TRBD1	NA	TRBV7-2	TRBJ2-5	TGTGCCAGCAGTATCCCGGGACAGGGGCAAGAGACCCAGTACTTC	CASSIPGQGQETQYF
NA	NA	TRBV10-3	TRBJ2-1	TGTGCCATCAGTGAGCCCGCCTCGAACGTAGGCAATGAGCAGTTCTTC	CAISEPASNVGNEQFF
NA	NA	TRBV15	TRBJ1-1	TGTGCCACCAGCAGATCGGGATCATGGGGCACTGAAGCTTTCTTT	CATSRSGSWGTEAFF
TRBD1	NA	TRBV6-5	TRBJ1-4	TGTGCCAGCAGTGACAGGGAAGCCGAAAAACTGTTTTTT	CASSDREAEKLFF
TRBD2	few	TRBV7-2	TRBJ2-7	TGTGCCAGCAGCTTCAGCGGGAGGGCCTTCTACGAGCAGTACTTC	CASSFSGRAFYEQYF
NA	NA	TRBV29-1	TRBJ2-6	TGCAGCGTTCGGAGCATAGGAACCGGGGCCAACGTCCTGACTTTC	CSVRSIGTGANVLTF
TRBD2	many	TRBV6-1	TRBJ2-1	TGTGCCAGCAGCCCTAGATCTAGCGGGATTCTTCTGAAATCCTACAATGAGCAGTTCTTC	CASSPRSSGILLKSYNEQFF
TRBD1	NA	TRBV7-2	TRBJ1-2	TGTGCCAGCAGCTTATTTATTGTGGGACAGGGCTATGGCTACACCTTC	CASSLFIVGQGYGYTF
NA	NA	TRBV27	TRBJ2-7	TGTGCCAGCAGTTTTACACCTCCCTACGAGCAGTACTTC	CASSFTPPYEQYF
TRBD1	many	TRBV29-1	TRBJ2-7	TGCAGCGTTGAAGTTGGACAGGGAATTTCGGACGAGCAGTACTTC	CSVEVGQGISDEQYF
TRBD2	NA	TRBV24-1	TRBJ2-1	TGTGCCACCAGTGACCCCGGACTAGCGGGAGGATATGAGCAGTTCTTC	CATSDPGLAGGYEQFF
TRBD1	few	TRBV20-1	TRBJ1-4	TGCAGTGCCATCGGGACAGCTAAAGGGCTTGGGGAAAAACTGTTTTTT	CSAIGTAKGLGEKLFF
NA	NA	TRBV27	TRBJ2-1	TGTGCCAGCAGTTTAGGAGGGAAGAGGGTCTACAATGAGCAGTTCTTC	CASSLGGKRVYNEQFF
NA	few	TRBV2	TRBJ2-7	TGTGCCAGCAGGGCGGATACCTACGAGCAGTACTTT	CASRADTYEQYF
NA	NA	TRBV3-1	TRBJ2-5	TGTGCCAGCAGCCAAACGGCAGCCGGGCACGGGACCCAGTACTTC	CASSQTAAGHGTQYF
NA	NA	TRBV7-8	TRBJ2-7	TGTGCCAGCACCCCGGGCCATAGCTCCTACGAGCAGTACTTC	CASTPGHSSYEQYF
NA	NA	TRBV6-2/TRBV6-3	TRBJ1-6	TGTGCCAGCAGACCGCGGGGGGAGACTAATTCACCCCTCCACTTT	CASRPRGETNSPLHF
TRBD2	NA	TRBV20-1	TRBJ2-7	TGCAGTGCTAGAGATAGCGGGCACTTGACCGACGAGCAGTACTTC	CSARDSGHLTDEQYF
NA	few	TRBV7-2	TRBJ2-7	TGTGCCAGCAGAACAACCGGGGGCAGCCACTACGAGCAGTACTTC	CASRTTGGSHYEQYF
NA	many	TRBV6-6	TRBJ1-2	TGTGCCAGCAGTCTCGGGATCGGCTACACCTTC	CASSLGIGYTF
TRBD1	many	TRBV6-5	TRBJ2-6	TGTGCCAGCAGTCTAACAGGGGGCGCTGGGGCCAACGTCCTGACTTTC	CASSLTGGAGANVLTF
NA	NA	TRBV11-2	TRBJ1-6	TGTGCCAGCGGATTAGGACAGAGAAATTCACCCCTCCACTTT	CASGLGQRNSPLHF
TRBD1	NA	TRBV12-3/TRBV12-4	TRBJ1-5	TGTGCCAGCAGTTGGGACAGCGCCAATCAGCCCCAGCATTTT	CASSWDSANQPQHF
NA	NA	TRBV20-1	TRBJ1-5	TGCAGTGCTAGAGAACCCCGGAAGGGCACGGATCAGCCCCAGCATTTT	CSAREPRKGTDQPQHF
TRBD1	many	TRBV6-5	TRBJ1-2	TGTGCCAGCAGTACCTGGACAGGAGCTAACTATGGCTACACCTTC	CASSTWTGANYGYTF
TRBD1	NA	TRBV5-1	TRBJ2-1	TGCGCCAGCAGCTTGGGGTCTACAGGGGTTTATAACAATGAGCAGTTCTTC	CASSLGSTGVYNNEQFF
NA	NA	TRBV2	TRBJ2-1	TGTGCCAGCACCCCCGAGGCGGGAAGCTCCTACAATGAGCAGTTCTTC	CASTPEAGSSYNEQFF
TRBD1	NA	TRBV6-5	TRBJ2-2	TGTGCCAGCAGGAGGACAGGGCGGGCCGGGGAGCTGTTTTTT	CASRRTGRAGELFF
NA	few	TRBV5-1	TRBJ1-2	TGCGCCAGCAGCAAGGACAGTGAGCCTAACTATGGCTACACCTTC	CASSKDSEPNYGYTF
NA	few	TRBV5-5	TRBJ2-5	TGTGCCAGCAGCTTGTCAGGAAGAGAGACCCAGTACTTC	CASSLSGRETQYF
NA	few	TRBV29-1	TRBJ2-4	TGCAGCGTTGAAGGGGGGCTTGGTCTAGCCAAAAACATTCAGTACTTC	CSVEGGLGLAKNIQYF
NA	NA	TRBV5-1	TRBJ2-5	TGCGCCGGCAGCTTGGGGTCACTTCAAGAGACCCAGTACTTC	CAGSLGSLQETQYF
TRBD1	few	TRBV20-1	TRBJ1-4	TGCAGTGCTCGACAGGGGCGGACTAATGAAAAACTGTTTTTT	CSARQGRTNEKLFF
NA	NA	TRBV7-2	TRBJ2-7	TGTGCCAGCAGCCCCGCCCGCGAGCAGTACTTC	CASSPAREQYF
NA	NA	TRBV4-1	TRBJ1-3	TGCGCCAGCAGCCAAGGAGGAAACACCATATATTTT	CASSQGGNTIYF
TRBD1	NA	TRBV13	TRBJ2-7	TGTGCCAGCAGCCCGCGACAGGGGCAAATGCAGTACTTC	CASSPRQGQMQYF
NA	NA	TRBV10-3	TRBJ2-2	TGTGCCATCGGAGCTGGCACCGGGGAGCTGTTTTTT	CAIGAGTGELFF